This T cell receptor (beta chain) was profiled in a study of blood T cell repertoires in COVID-19. Study details: There were acute and convalescent COVID-19 samples, and they came from the United States, Italy and Spain. T cells, B-cell-depleted T cells, or PBMCs provided the cDNA or gDNA that served as material.

The CDR3 spans 11 residues. CDR1 is SEHNR and CDR2 is FQNEAQ in the germline V gene (reference sequence). Trimming left V 10 bases short and J 7 bases short, with 13 bases between. In the authors' workflow: Scientists estimated how many nucleated cells there were by amplifying reference gene primers. Assay: immunoSEQ multiplex PCR; the TCRdb copy retains only in-frame clones and omits some. V, J and clone size were drawn from that table, and D and trimming were deduced from the DNA. Of 250,000 to 300,000 clones in the sample, about 85% are singletons; the top ten hold 2.2%. This sequence joins TRBV7-9 and TRBJ1-2; D is ambiguous. The source is a woman aged 45-65 years who had recovered from COVID-19. Sequenced input: peripheral blood. The CDR3 bases are TGTGCCATCCGAGGCGAGTCTGGCTACACCTTC. Its protein is CAIRGESGYTF.